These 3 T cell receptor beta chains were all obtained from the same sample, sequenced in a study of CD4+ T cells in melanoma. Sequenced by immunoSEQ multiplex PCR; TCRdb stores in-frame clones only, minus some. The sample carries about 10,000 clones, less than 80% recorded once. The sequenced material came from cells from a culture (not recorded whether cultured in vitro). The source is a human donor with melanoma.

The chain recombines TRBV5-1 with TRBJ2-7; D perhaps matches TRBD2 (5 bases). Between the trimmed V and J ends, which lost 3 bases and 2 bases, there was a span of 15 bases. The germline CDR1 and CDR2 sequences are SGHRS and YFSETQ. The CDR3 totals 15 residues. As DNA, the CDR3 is TGCGCCAGCAGCTGGATTTCCGGGGTAACCTACGAGCAGTACTTC. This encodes CASSWISGVTYEQYF.

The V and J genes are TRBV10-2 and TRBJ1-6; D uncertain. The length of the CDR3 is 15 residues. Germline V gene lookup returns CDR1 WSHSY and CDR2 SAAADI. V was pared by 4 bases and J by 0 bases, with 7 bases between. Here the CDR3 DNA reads TGCGCCAGCAGTGGCGGGGACTCCTATAATTCACCCCTCCACTTT. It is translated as CASSGGDSYNSPLHF.

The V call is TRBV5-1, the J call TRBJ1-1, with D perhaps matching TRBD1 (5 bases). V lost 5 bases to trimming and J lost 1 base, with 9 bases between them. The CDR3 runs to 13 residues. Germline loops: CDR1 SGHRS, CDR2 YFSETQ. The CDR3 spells CASSWGGNTEAFF. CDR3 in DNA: TGCGCCAGCAGTTGGGGGGGGAACACTGAAGCTTTCTTT.